One sample yielded the 18 T cell receptor beta chains listed below, sequenced in a study of blood T cell repertoires in COVID-19 (dated by TCRdb to the early 2020s). Library prep was done by the immunoSEQ multiplex PCR assay. TCRdb limited this immuneACCESS table to in-frame rearrangements with V and J called. A share of clones is missing; checked studies link under half to unresolved V genes, and the rest is unexplained. For this sample the table gives about 260,000 clones, of which around 84% were detected only once. The ten largest clones represent about 1.5% of the sample. Sample: peripheral blood. The origin of the receptors is a woman between 40 and 55 years old who had recovered from COVID-19.

In regard to this clone: The sample has other DNA sequences that encode this CDR3 too. The J gene is TRBJ1-2, the V gene TRBV2; unclear D gene. Trimming left V 4 bases short and J 2 bases short, with 8 bases between. This CDR3 has 13 amino acids. Germline V gene sequence: CDR1 SNHLY, CDR2 FYNNEI. The CDR3 protein is CASSGRLNYGYTF. The CDR3 bases are TGTGCCAGCAGTGGGCGGCTAAACTATGGCTACACCTTC.

The genes are TRBV30 and TRBJ1-2; TRBD1 is a possible D gene (6 bases). Germline CDR1 GTSNPN, CDR2 SVGIG (reference sequence). V was trimmed by 7 bases and J by 3 bases, leaving 24 bases between them. CDR3 length: 16 residues. Here the CDR3 DNA reads TGTGCCTCCAGCGGTGGAAGGGACACGATATACTATGGCTACACCTTC. The encoded protein is CASSGGRDTIYYGYTF. Complete variable domain (other parts from reference TRBV30 and TRBJ1-2): SQTIHQWPATLVQPVGSPLSLECTVEGTSNPNLYWYRQAAGRGLQLLFYSVGIGQISSEVPQNLSASRPQDRQFILSSKKLLLSDSGFYLCASSGGRDTIYYGYTFGSGTRLTVV.

The chain carries TRBV7-2 and TRBJ2-2; TRBD1 agrees at 9 bases. Germline lookup yields CDR1 SGHTA and CDR2 FQGNSA. This CDR3 has 14 residues. V gave up 3 bases and J gave up 4 bases; unmatched junction bases: 0. CDR3 in DNA: TGTGCCAGCAGCTTGGACAGGGGCACCGGGGAGCTGTTTTTT. Its translation: CASSLDRGTGELFF. The entire variable domain, with the rest obtained from reference TRBV7-2 and TRBJ2-2, is as follows: GAGVSQSPSNKVTEKGKDVELRCDPISGHTALYWYRQSLGQGLEFLIYFQGNSAPDKSGLPSDRFSAERTGGSVSTLTIQRTQQEDSAVYLCASSLDRGTGELFFGEGSRLTVL.

The genes are TRBV29-1 and TRBJ1-2; TRBD1 matches 7 bases. This CDR3 is built from 15 residues. The V gene's germline CDR1 is SQVTM and CDR2 ANQGSEA. With 3 bases clipped from V and 5 bases from J, the junction kept 12 bases outside the gene matches. The CDR3 sequence: CSVDQTGTIGYGYTF. The CDR3 nucleotides are TGCAGCGTTGATCAGACAGGGACCATAGGATATGGCTACACCTTC.

About this clone: Other nucleotide sequences in the sample specify the same CDR3. The genes are TRBV11-2 and TRBJ1-5; TRBD1 is a possible D gene (6 bases). There are 13 residues in the CDR3. Trimming removed 1 base from V and 7 bases from J, with 8 bases in between. Germline V gene data show CDR1 as SGHAT and CDR2 as FQNNGV. The CDR3 DNA reads as TGTGCCAGCAGCTTAGGCGGGGGCCAGCCCCAGCATTTT. Translating gives CASSLGGGQPQHF.

The chain has TRBV5-6 and TRBJ2-1; 10 bases match TRBD2. The trim removed 4 bases at V and 9 bases at J, leaving 7 bases unmatched. CDR1 is SGHDT, CDR2 YYEEEE, per germline. This CDR3 is 14 amino acids long. The chain's CDR3 is CASSAVAGGLEQFF. Here the CDR3 DNA reads TGTGCCAGCAGCGCCGTAGCGGGGGGCCTTGAGCAGTTCTTC. The full variable domain, in which reference TRBV5-6 and TRBJ2-1 provide the parts outside the CDR3, is DAGVTQSPTHLIKTRGQQVTLRCSPKSGHDTVSWYQQALGQGPQFIFQYYEEEERQRGNFPDRFSGHQFPNYSSELNVNALLLGDSALYLCASSAVAGGLEQFFGPGTRLTVL.

The rearrangement links TRBV4-2 to TRBJ1-2, with 8 bases lining up with TRBD1. V shed 0 bases and J 6 bases; nucleotides not matched to a gene: 21. Germline V gives CDR1 LGHNA, CDR2 YNFKEQ. The length of the CDR3 is 20 residues. The CDR3 sequence: CASSQEVEWTGRQWDNGYTF. The CDR3, as DNA: TGTGCCAGCAGCCAAGAGGTTGAGTGGACAGGGCGGCAATGGGATAATGGCTACACCTTC.

The chain links TRBV7-9 to TRBJ2-5, with 10 positions matching TRBD2. The V and J ends lost 3 bases and 5 bases, in that order; junction bases with no gene match: 6. Germline V gene data show CDR1 as SEHNR and CDR2 as FQNEAQ (reference sequence). CDR3 length: 15 residues. Here the CDR3 reads CASSFGSGGRETQYF. CDR3 bases: TGTGCCAGCAGCTTCGGTAGCGGGGGGCGGGAGACCCAGTACTTC.

The V and J genes are TRBV6-5 and TRBJ1-5; TRBD1 is a possible D gene (5 bases). CDR1 MNHEY and CDR2 SVGAGI come from the germline V gene. This CDR3 contains 13 residues. Trimming removed 4 bases from V and 4 bases from J, with 8 bases in between. CDR3 residues: CASSFYRNQPQHF. Written as DNA, the CDR3 is TGTGCCAGCAGTTTTTACAGGAATCAGCCCCAGCATTTT.

The V gene is TRBV11-1, the J gene TRBJ2-1; no clear D gene. This CDR3 contains 13 residues. CDR1 SGHAT and CDR2 FQDESV come from the germline V gene (reference sequence). V dropped 5 bases and J dropped 6 bases, with 11 bases sitting between them. The CDR3 spells CASSTLVSNEQFF. CDR3 coding DNA: TGTGCCAGCAGCACGCTAGTGTCCAATGAGCAGTTCTTC.

The chain links TRBV2 to TRBJ2-7; TRBD1 matches 8 bases. The junction had 8 bases not matched to a gene; V was cut back by 6 bases and J by 7 bases. The CDR3 is 13 residues long. In germline, CDR1 is SNHLY, CDR2 FYNNEI. The CDR3 bases are TGTGCCAGCAGACTAGACAGGACAGGGGAGCAGTACTTC. Translating gives CASRLDRTGEQYF.

The chain carries TRBV2 and TRBJ1-3, with 7 bases lining up with TRBD1. This CDR3 region has 15 residues. Germline loops: CDR1 SNHLY, CDR2 FYNNEI. J gave up 2 bases and V 6 bases, and 7 bases lay outside the gene matches. The CDR3 loop reads CASRIGQAAGNTIYF. CDR3 sequence (DNA): TGTGCCAGCAGGATCGGACAGGCGGCTGGAAACACCATATATTTT.

V and J are TRBV29-1 and TRBJ1-2; 7 nucleotides line up with TRBD1. Germline loops: CDR1 SQVTM, CDR2 ANQGSEA. The CDR3 is 13 amino acids. V shed 5 bases and J 5 bases; nucleotides not matched to a gene: 8. The CDR3 here is CSVQGDRVYGYTF. The DNA of the CDR3 is TGCAGCGTTCAGGGGGACCGAGTTTATGGCTACACCTTC. Together with reference TRBV29-1 and TRBJ1-2, the CDR3 gives the full variable domain: SAVISQKPSRDICQRGTSLTIQCQVDSQVTMMFWYRQQPGQSLTLIATANQGSEATYESGFVIDKFPISRPNLTFSTLTVSNMSPEDSSIYLCSVQGDRVYGYTFGSGTRLTVV.

This clone turned up a few times. The gene calls are TRBV15 and TRBJ1-4, with TRBD1 identical over 9 bases. The germline V gene encodes CDR1 LNHNV and CDR2 YYDKDF (reference sequence). V gave up 3 bases and J gave up 5 bases; unmatched junction bases: 1. The CDR3 totals 14 residues. The CDR3 region is CATSRGQGNEKLFF. CDR3 coding DNA: TGTGCCACCAGCAGGGGACAGGGAAATGAAAAACTGTTTTTT.

J is TRBJ1-5 and V is TRBV13; unclear D gene. V was trimmed by 2 bases and J by 5 bases, leaving 13 bases between them. This CDR3 has 15 amino acids. Per germline, CDR1 PRHDT and CDR2 FYEKMQ (reference sequence). CDR3 nucleotide sequence: TGTGCCAGCAGCTTACGGCAGGCCTTCGATCAGCCCCAGCATTTT. Translated, it gives CASSLRQAFDQPQHF.

V gene TRBV30 combines with J gene TRBJ1-2; 7 nucleotides agree with TRBD1. Germline V lookup: CDR1 GTSNPN, CDR2 SVGIG (reference sequence). This CDR3 region has 14 residues. Trimming removed 5 bases from V and 2 bases from J; junction bases left unmatched: 8. The CDR3 bases are TGTGCCTGGGTACAGGGGATATCCAACTATGGCTACACCTTC. Protein: CAWVQGISNYGYTF.

This clone has only one observation. The chain has TRBV2 and TRBJ2-2, with D possibly being TRBD2 (6 bases). Germline V gene data show CDR1 as SNHLY and CDR2 as FYNNEI. The CDR3 has 15 residues. Trimming took 4 bases from V and 1 from J, leaving 10 bases between them. The CDR3 region has the DNA TGTGCCAGCAGTGTTGCGGGGCGGAACACCGGGGAGCTGTTTTTT. Its protein product is CASSVAGRNTGELFF.

J is TRBJ1-5 and V is TRBV7-9, with a tentative D call TRBD1 (6 bases). In germline, CDR1 is SEHNR, CDR2 FQNEAQ (reference sequence). This CDR3 comprises 18 residues. With 5 bases removed from V and 0 bases from J, the gap between germline ends came to 20 bases. The CDR3 DNA reads as TGTGCCAGCAGCGCACCGGGACACCAAACGAATAGCAATCAGCCCCAGCATTTT. This gives the protein CASSAPGHQTNSNQPQHF. Based on the CDR3 plus reference TRBV7-9 and TRBJ1-5, the full variable domain is DTGVSQNPRHKITKRGQNVTFRCDPISEHNRLYWYRQTLGQGPEFLTYFQNEAQLEKSRLLSDRFSAERPKGSFSTLEIQRTEQGDSAMYLCASSAPGHQTNSNQPQHFGDGTRLSIL.